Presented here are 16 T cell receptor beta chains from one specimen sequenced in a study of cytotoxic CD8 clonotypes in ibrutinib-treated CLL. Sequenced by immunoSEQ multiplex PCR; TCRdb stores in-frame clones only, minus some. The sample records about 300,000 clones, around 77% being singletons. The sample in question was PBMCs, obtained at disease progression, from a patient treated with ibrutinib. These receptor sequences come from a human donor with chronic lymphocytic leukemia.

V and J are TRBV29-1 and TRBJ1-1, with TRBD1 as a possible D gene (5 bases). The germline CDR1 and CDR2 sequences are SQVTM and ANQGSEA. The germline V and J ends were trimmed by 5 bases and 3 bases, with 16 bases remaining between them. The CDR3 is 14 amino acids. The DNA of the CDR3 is TGCAGCGTTCTCGAGGAGACAGTTTACACTGAAGCTTTCTTT. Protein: CSVLEETVYTEAFF.

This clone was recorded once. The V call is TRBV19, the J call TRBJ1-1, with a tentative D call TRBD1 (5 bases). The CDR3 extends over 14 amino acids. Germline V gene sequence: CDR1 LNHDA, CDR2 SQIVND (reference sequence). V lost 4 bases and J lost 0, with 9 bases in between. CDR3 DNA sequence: TGTGCCAGTAGTAGGACACTGGTGAACACTGAAGCTTTCTTT. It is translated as CASSRTLVNTEAFF.

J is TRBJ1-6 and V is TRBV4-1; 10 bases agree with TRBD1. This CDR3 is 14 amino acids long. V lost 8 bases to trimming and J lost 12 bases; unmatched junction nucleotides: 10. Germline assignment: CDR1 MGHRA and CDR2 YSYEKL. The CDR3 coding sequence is TGCGCCAGCTCTTCGACAGGGGGCGCGGGACCCCTCCACTTT. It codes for CASSSTGGAGPLHF.

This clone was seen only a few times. CDR3 in amino acids: CASSKVAGVPNEQFF. In nucleotides, the CDR3 is TGCGCCAGCAGCAAGGTAGCGGGGGTACCGAATGAGCAGTTCTTC. This chain connects TRBV5-1 to TRBJ2-1; 9 bases line up with TRBD2. V shed 4 bases and J 7 bases; nucleotides not matched to a gene: 9. The CDR3 is made up of 15 amino acids. Looked up from germline, CDR1 is SGHRS and CDR2 is YFSETQ.

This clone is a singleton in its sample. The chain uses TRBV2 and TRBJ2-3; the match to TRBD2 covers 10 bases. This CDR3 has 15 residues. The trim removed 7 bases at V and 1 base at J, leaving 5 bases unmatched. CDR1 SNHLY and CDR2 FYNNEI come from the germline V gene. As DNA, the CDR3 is TGTGCCAGCAAAAGACTAGCGGGCGGCACAGATACGCAGTATTTT. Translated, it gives CASKRLAGGTDTQYF. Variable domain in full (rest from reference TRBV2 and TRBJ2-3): EPEVTQTPSHQVTQMGQEVILRCVPISNHLYFYWYRQILGQKVEFLVSFYNNEISEKSEIFDDQFSVERPDGSNFTLKIRSTKLEDSAMYFCASKRLAGGTDTQYFGPGTRLTVL.

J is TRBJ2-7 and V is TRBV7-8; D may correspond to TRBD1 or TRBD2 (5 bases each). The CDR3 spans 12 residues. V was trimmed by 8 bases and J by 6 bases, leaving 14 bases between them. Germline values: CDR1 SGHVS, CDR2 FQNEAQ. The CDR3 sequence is CASGDEGFEQYF. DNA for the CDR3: TGTGCCAGCGGGGACGAAGGTTTCGAGCAGTACTTC.

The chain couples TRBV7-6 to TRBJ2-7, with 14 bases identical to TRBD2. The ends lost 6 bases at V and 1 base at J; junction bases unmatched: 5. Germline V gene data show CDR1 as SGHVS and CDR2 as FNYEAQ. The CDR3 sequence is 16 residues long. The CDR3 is CASSRTSGRTSYEQYF. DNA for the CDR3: TGTGCCAGCAGTCGGACTAGCGGGAGGACGTCCTACGAGCAGTACTTC.

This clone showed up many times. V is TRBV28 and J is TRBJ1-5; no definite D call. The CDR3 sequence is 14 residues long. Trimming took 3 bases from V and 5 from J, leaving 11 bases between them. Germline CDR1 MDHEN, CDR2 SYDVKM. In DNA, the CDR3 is TGTGCCAGCAGTTTGTCGGGGTTGTATCAGCCCCAGCATTTT. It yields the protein CASSLSGLYQPQHF.

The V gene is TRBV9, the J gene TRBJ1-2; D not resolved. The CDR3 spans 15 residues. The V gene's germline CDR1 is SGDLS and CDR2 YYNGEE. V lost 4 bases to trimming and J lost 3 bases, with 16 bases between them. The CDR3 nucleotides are TGTGCCAGCAGCCCCTCTCTAAGGGCGGACTATGGCTACACCTTC. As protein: CASSPSLRADYGYTF. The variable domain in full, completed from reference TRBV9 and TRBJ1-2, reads DSGVTQTPKHLITATGQRVTLRCSPRSGDLSVYWYQQSLDQGLQFLIQYYNGEERAKGNILERFSAQQFPDLHSELNLSSLELGDSALYFCASSPSLRADYGYTFGSGTRLTVV.

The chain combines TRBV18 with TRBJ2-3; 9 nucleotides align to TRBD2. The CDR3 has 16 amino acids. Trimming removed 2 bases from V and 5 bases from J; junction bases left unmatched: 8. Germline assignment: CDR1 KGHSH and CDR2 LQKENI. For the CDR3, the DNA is TGTGCCAGCTCACCATTGGCGGGGGGGCTGGTAGATACGCAGTATTTT. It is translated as CASSPLAGGLVDTQYF.

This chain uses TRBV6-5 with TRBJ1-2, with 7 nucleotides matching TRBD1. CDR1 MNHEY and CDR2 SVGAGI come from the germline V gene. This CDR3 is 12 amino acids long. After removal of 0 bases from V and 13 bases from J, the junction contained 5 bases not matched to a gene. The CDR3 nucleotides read TGTGCCAGCAGTTACTCGACAGGGACGGCCACCTTC. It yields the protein CASSYSTGTATF.

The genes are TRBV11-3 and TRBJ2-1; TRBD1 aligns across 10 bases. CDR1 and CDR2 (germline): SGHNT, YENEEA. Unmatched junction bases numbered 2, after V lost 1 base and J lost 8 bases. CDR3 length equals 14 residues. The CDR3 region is CASSLGQGADEQFF. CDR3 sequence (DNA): TGTGCCAGCAGCTTAGGACAGGGGGCGGATGAGCAGTTCTTC.

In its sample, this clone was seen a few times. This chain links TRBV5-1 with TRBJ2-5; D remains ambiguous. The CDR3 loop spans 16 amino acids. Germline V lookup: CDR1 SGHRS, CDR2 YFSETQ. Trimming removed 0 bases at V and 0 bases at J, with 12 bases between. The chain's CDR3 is CASSLGPRANQETQYF. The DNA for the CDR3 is TGCGCCAGCAGCTTGGGCCCCCGGGCCAACCAAGAGACCCAGTACTTC.

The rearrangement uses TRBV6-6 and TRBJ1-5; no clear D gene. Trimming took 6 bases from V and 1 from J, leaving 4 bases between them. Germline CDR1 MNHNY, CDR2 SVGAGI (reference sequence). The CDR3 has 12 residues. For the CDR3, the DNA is TGTGCCAGCAGAGGAAGCAATCAGCCCCAGCATTTT. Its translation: CASRGSNQPQHF.

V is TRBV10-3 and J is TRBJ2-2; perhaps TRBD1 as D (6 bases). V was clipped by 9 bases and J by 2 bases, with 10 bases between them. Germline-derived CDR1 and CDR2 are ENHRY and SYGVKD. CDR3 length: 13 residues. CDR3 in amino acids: CAIADRNTGELFF. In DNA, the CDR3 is TGTGCCATTGCGGACAGAAACACCGGGGAGCTGTTTTTT.

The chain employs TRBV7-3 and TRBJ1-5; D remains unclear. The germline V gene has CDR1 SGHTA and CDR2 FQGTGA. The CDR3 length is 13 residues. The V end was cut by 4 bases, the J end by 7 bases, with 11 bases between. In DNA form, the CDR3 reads TGTGCCAGCAGCTCCCACCCAGGCCAGCCCCAGCATTTT. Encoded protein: CASSSHPGQPQHF. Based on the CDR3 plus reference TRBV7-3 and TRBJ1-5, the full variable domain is GAGVSQTPSNKVTEKGKYVELRCDPISGHTALYWYRQSLGQGPEFLIYFQGTGAADDSGLPNDRFFAVRPEGSVSTLKIQRTERGDSAVYLCASSSHPGQPQHFGDGTRLSIL.